These 7 T cell receptor beta chains came from one sample sequenced in a study of tissue T cells after allogeneic stem cell transplantation. Clones were sequenced by immunoSEQ multiplex PCR, and TCRdb holds only the in-frame ones, with some missing. This sample has 9,000 to 10,000 clones; roughly 60% occur once, and the top ten carry 9.6%. Specimen: tissue from the jejunum, collected at autopsy. The source is a woman aged 18-55 years with breast cancer.

The V and J genes are TRBV6-4 and TRBJ2-7, with a possible D match to TRBD1 (6 bases). V was cut by 9 bases and J by 3 bases, with 15 bases left in between. The V gene's germline CDR1 is MRHNA and CDR2 SNTAGT. The CDR3 loop spans 13 amino acids. The CDR3 here is CARRGFHHYEQYF. For the CDR3, the DNA is TGTGCCAGGAGGGGGTTCCATCACTACGAGCAGTACTTC.

The V gene is TRBV6-2 or TRBV6-3, the J gene TRBJ2-5, with 11 nucleotides matching TRBD2. Germline CDR1 and CDR2: MNHEY and SVGEGT. The CDR3 has 17 residues. Germline trimming cut 1 base from V and 2 bases from J; bases unmatched to any gene: 6. CDR3 region: CASSYFRLAGSQETQYF. The CDR3 nucleotides read TGTGCCAGCAGTTACTTTCGACTAGCGGGGAGTCAAGAGACCCAGTACTTC.

This chain links TRBV5-1 with TRBJ1-6; D unresolved. The CDR3 sequence is 17 residues long. The germline CDR1 and CDR2 sequences are SGHRS and YFSETQ. The V gene lost 0 bases and the J gene lost 10 bases, with 20 bases spanning the gap. This CDR3 reads CASSLAVGSGLRSPLHF. The CDR3 DNA sequence: TGCGCCAGCAGCTTGGCGGTTGGCTCGGGATTAAGATCACCCCTCCACTTT. The variable domain in full, with the rest retrieved from reference TRBV5-1 and TRBJ1-6, is KAGVTQTPRYLIKTRGQQVTLSCSPISGHRSVSWYQQTPGQGLQFLFEYFSETQRNKGNFPGRFSGRQFSNSRSEMNVSTLELGDSALYLCASSLAVGSGLRSPLHFGNGTRLTVT.

The chain employs TRBV28 and TRBJ2-1, with 9 bases fitting TRBD2. Trimming at V came to 5 bases and at J to 2 bases, leaving 4 bases not matched to a gene. This CDR3 has 15 residues. In germline, CDR1 is MDHEN, CDR2 SYDVKM. The CDR3 DNA reads as TGTGCCAGCAGTATAGCGGGAGTGCCCTACAATGAGCAGTTCTTC. Protein: CASSIAGVPYNEQFF.

The V and J genes are TRBV19 and TRBJ2-7; tentatively, D is TRBD2 (6 bases). CDR3 size: 15 residues. Trimming took 5 bases from V and 0 from J, leaving 14 bases between them. Germline V lookup: CDR1 LNHDA, CDR2 SQIVND (reference sequence). CDR3 amino acids: CASSFSGESSYEQYF. The CDR3 coding sequence is TGTGCCAGTAGTTTTAGCGGAGAAAGCTCCTACGAGCAGTACTTC.

CDR3 coding DNA: TGTGCCAGCAGTTACGACAGGGAGTACAATGAGCAGTTCTTC. Amino acids: CASSYDREYNEQFF. V gene TRBV28 combines with J gene TRBJ2-1; 7 nucleotides line up with TRBD1. Looked up from germline, CDR1 is MDHEN and CDR2 is SYDVKM. V shed 4 bases, J shed 4 bases, and the junction held 4 bases outside the gene matches. The CDR3 loop spans 14 amino acids.

The gene calls are TRBV6-5 and TRBJ1-6; D is perhaps TRBD1 (6 bases). Germline CDR1 MNHEY, CDR2 SVGAGI. V was clipped by 6 bases and J by 0 bases, with 9 bases between them. The length of the CDR3 is 15 residues. CDR3 residues: CASRGASSYNSPLHF. In DNA form, the CDR3 reads TGTGCCAGCAGGGGGGCTAGCTCCTATAATTCACCCCTCCACTTT.